This TCR beta chain was identified in a study of T cells in Graves' hyperthyroidism and ophthalmopathy. Patients counted as stable if ophthalmopathy did not develop within 18 months. This clonotype showed up many times. The antigen remains unidentified. General study results and limits: Ophthalmopathy, which appeared later, was predicted by the model a median roughly 6.6 months before onset. Ophthalmopathy cases were set apart from stable hyperthyroidism by a 13 V-J model.

RNA transcripts provided the source from which TCR beta CDR3 regions were amplified. The HTBI primer set was used in a first-round RT-PCR of the TCR CDR3. TCRdb passed the multiplex PCR reads through MiXCR, listing each CDR3 protein once. The sample holds fewer than 900,000 distinct CDR3 sequences; about 15% are singletons and the top ten take roughly 8%. This receptor was identified in a man between 18 and 35 years old with Graves' hyperthyroidism. The sequencing sample was made of blood.

The CDR3 region has the DNA TGTGCCAGCAGGGCGGGACCAGGCACTGAAAAACTGTTTTTT. Protein: CASRAGPGTEKLFF. This chain uses TRBV2 with TRBJ1-4; possibly TRBD1 for D (5 bases). The CDR3 consists of 14 residues. The germline V gene has CDR1 SNHLY and CDR2 FYNNEI. V was clipped by 6 bases and J by 7 bases, with 15 bases between them.